Listed below are T cell receptor beta chains from one sample, sequenced in a study of beta chain features in type 1 diabetes. Profiling relied on immunoSEQ multiplex PCR, and the TCRdb table lists in-frame clones only, not all of them. The sample yields 330,000 or so clones, 20% seen once. Sequencing input: naive CD4+ T cells from blood. All receptors derive from a woman between 18 and 29 years old in good health. Both conserved end residues are part of each CDR3. D genes are given only for firm matches. Clone size is given for some rows only: seen once, a few or many times, or a class if the clone is expanded.

abundance	v_gene	d_gene	j_gene	CDR3aa	CDR3nt
few	TRBV6-1	TRBD1	TRBJ1-1	CASNPIGGWGGEAFF	TGTGCCAGCAACCCCATAGGGGGCTGGGGAGGTGAAGCTTTCTTT
few	TRBV30	.	TRBJ2-3	CAWGTTITDTQYF	TGTGCCTGGGGGACAACCATCACAGATACGCAGTATTTT
few	TRBV4-1	TRBD2	TRBJ2-1	CASSFSGTSGFNEQFF	TGCGCCAGCAGCTTTTCCGGGACTAGCGGTTTCAATGAGCAGTTCTTC
.	TRBV7-2	.	TRBJ2-5	CASSPMEGQETQYF	TGTGCCAGCAGCCCGATGGAGGGACAAGAGACCCAGTACTTC
.	TRBV2	TRBD1	TRBJ2-7	CASSPLRDSQVSYEQYF	TGTGCCAGCAGTCCACTCCGGGACAGCCAAGTCTCCTACGAGCAGTACTTC
.	TRBV29-1	TRBD2	TRBJ2-3	CSVRPAGGTDTQYF	TGCAGCGTTCGCCCAGCGGGAGGCACAGATACGCAGTATTTT
.	TRBV15	TRBD1	TRBJ1-6	CATSRGQGNSPLHF	TGTGCCACCAGCAGGGGACAGGGGAATTCACCCCTCCACTTT
.	TRBV5-6	.	TRBJ1-2	CASSLGGEGGYTF	TGTGCCAGCAGCCTCGGGGGGGAAGGTGGCTACACCTTC
few	TRBV18	.	TRBJ1-2	CASSPGAEASYTF	TGTGCCAGCTCACCAGGGGCAGAGGCCAGCTACACCTTC
few	TRBV4-1	.	TRBJ2-1	CASSQGINYGVYNEQFF	TGCGCCAGCAGCCAAGGAATCAACTACGGAGTTTACAATGAGCAGTTCTTC
few	TRBV29-1	.	TRBJ2-3	CSGSESTDTQYF	TGCAGCGGAAGCGAGAGCACAGATACGCAGTATTTT
few	TRBV30	TRBD1	TRBJ2-3	CAWMLQGTDTQYF	TGTGCCTGGATGCTACAGGGGACAGATACGCAGTATTTT
few	TRBV5-1	TRBD2	TRBJ2-3	CASSLNAAGATDTQYF	TGCGCCAGCAGCTTGAACGCGGCGGGAGCCACAGATACGCAGTATTTT
few	TRBV27	TRBD1	TRBJ1-2	CASRRDRGPGGSYTF	TGTGCCAGCAGGAGGGACAGGGGGCCAGGCGGGAGCTACACCTTC
few	TRBV29-1	TRBD1	TRBJ2-5	CSAQGTAQETQYF	TGCAGCGCCCAAGGGACAGCTCAAGAGACCCAGTACTTC
.	TRBV11-2	TRBD1	TRBJ2-1	CASSFGTDHYNEQFF	TGTGCCAGCAGCTTTGGGACAGATCACTACAATGAGCAGTTCTTC
.	TRBV30	.	TRBJ1-1	CAWTTGLNTEAFF	TGTGCCTGGACTACAGGGCTGAACACTGAAGCTTTCTTT
.	TRBV4-2	TRBD2	TRBJ2-3	CASSLSGGESTDTQYF	TGTGCCAGCAGCCTAAGCGGGGGGGAATCCACAGATACGCAGTATTTT
few	TRBV25-1	.	TRBJ2-5	CASSDRGRYQETQYF	TGTGCCAGCAGTGACAGGGGCCGGTACCAAGAGACCCAGTACTTC
.	TRBV7-8	.	TRBJ2-1	CASSLGRAKDEQFF	TGTGCCAGCAGCTTGGGCAGGGCGAAGGATGAGCAGTTCTTC
few	TRBV5-1	.	TRBJ1-2	CASSLGAVYGYTF	TGCGCCAGCAGCTTGGGGGCCGTATATGGCTACACCTTC
.	TRBV30	.	TRBJ1-6	CAWSVSGRVYNSPLHF	TGTGCCTGGAGTGTATCAGGGAGGGTCTATAATTCACCCCTCCACTTT
few	TRBV20-1	.	TRBJ2-1	CSARDFDEQFF	TGCAGTGCAAGGGACTTCGATGAGCAGTTCTTC
.	TRBV18	TRBD1	TRBJ1-5	CASSLNQGTGKAQHF	TGTGCCAGCTCCCTTAACCAAGGGACAGGCAAGGCCCAGCATTTT
few	TRBV30	.	TRBJ2-1	CAWSGRSESYRSYNEQFF	TGTGCCTGGAGTGGTCGTAGCGAGAGTTACCGGTCCTACAATGAGCAGTTCTTC
few	TRBV7-2	.	TRBJ1-5	CASSLGWGGNQPQHF	TGTGCCAGCAGCTTAGGTTGGGGAGGGAATCAGCCCCAGCATTTT
.	TRBV6-1	.	TRBJ1-5	CASEVSGGNQPQHF	TGTGCCAGCGAAGTGTCGGGGGGAAACCAGCCCCAGCATTTT
few	TRBV7-8	TRBD2	TRBJ2-5	CASRLAGGGETQYF	TGTGCCAGCAGACTAGCGGGAGGCGGAGAGACCCAGTACTTC
.	TRBV11-2	.	TRBJ1-3	CASSLRLGNTIYF	TGTGCCAGCAGCCTCCGTTTGGGAAACACCATATATTTT
few	TRBV23-1	.	TRBJ1-5	CASSHRESNQPQHF	TGCGCCAGCAGTCATCGGGAGAGCAATCAGCCCCAGCATTTT
.	TRBV29-1	.	TRBJ2-5	CSAGLGEETQYF	TGCAGCGCAGGACTGGGAGAAGAGACCCAGTACTTC
.	TRBV5-1	.	TRBJ2-1	CASSLQGDKNEQFF	TGCGCCAGCAGCTTACAGGGAGATAAGAATGAGCAGTTCTTC
.	TRBV5-4	.	TRBJ2-5	CASSDAVQETQYF	TGTGCCAGCAGCGACGCGGTGCAAGAGACCCAGTACTTC
few	TRBV11-1	TRBD1	TRBJ2-1	CASRRDRDSYNEQFF	TGTGCCAGCAGACGAGACAGGGACTCCTACAATGAGCAGTTCTTC
few	TRBV7-2	.	TRBJ2-1	CASSPQPFQGDEQFF	TGTGCCAGCAGCCCCCAGCCTTTTCAGGGCGATGAGCAGTTCTTC
.	TRBV5-4	TRBD2	TRBJ2-5	CASSLAGGGETQYF	TGTGCCAGCAGCCTAGCGGGGGGGGGTGAGACCCAGTACTTC
few	TRBV9	.	TRBJ1-1	CASSGTVANTEAFF	TGTGCCAGCAGCGGGACTGTCGCGAACACTGAAGCTTTCTTT
.	TRBV7-9	TRBD1	TRBJ2-7	CASSPDRGQVEQYF	TGTGCCAGCAGCCCGGACAGGGGGCAAGTCGAGCAGTACTTC
.	TRBV30	.	TRBJ2-3	CAWSWEDTQYF	TGTGCCTGGTCCTGGGAGGATACGCAGTATTTT